Listed below are T cell receptor beta chains from one sample, sequenced in a study of cytomegalovirus exposure and HLA in healthy donors. The protocol was immunoSEQ multiplex PCR, while the TCRdb copy is restricted to in-frame clones and leaves out a portion. The sample holds about 110,000 clones, over 75% seen once. The sample taken for sequencing was PBMCs. Receptors originate from a woman in her twenties or thirties in good health and CMV-seropositive. Each CDR3 is given with its conserved first and last residue. A D gene is named only where the DNA matches it firmly. The size field is filled for only some rows; it gives once, few, many or a size class.

DNA: TGTGCCAGCAAGAGGACTAGCGGTACTTACAATGAGCAGTTCTTC; CDR3: CASKRTSGTYNEQFF; size: .; J: TRBJ2-1; D: TRBD2; V: TRBV6-1; length: 15
DNA: TGTGCCAGCAGCACAGAGTATGGCTACACCTTC; CDR3: CASSTEYGYTF; size: few; J: TRBJ1-2; D: .; V: TRBV28; length: 11
DNA: TGTGCCAGCAGCCCAGGATTCTCTAACTATGGCTACACCTTC; CDR3: CASSPGFSNYGYTF; size: once; J: TRBJ1-2; D: .; V: TRBV27; length: 14
DNA: TGTGCCAGTAGTCCGTCAGGCTCGAATCAGCCCCAGCATTTT; CDR3: CASSPSGSNQPQHF; size: .; J: TRBJ1-5; D: .; V: TRBV19; length: 14
DNA: TGTGCCAGCAGTGACCAGGGGCCGTCGGTTGAAAAACTGTTTTTT; CDR3: CASSDQGPSVEKLFF; size: .; J: TRBJ1-4; D: .; V: TRBV6-1; length: 15
DNA: TGTGCCAGCAGCGTCGGGACACCAGGGCGTGGCTACACCTTC; CDR3: CASSVGTPGRGYTF; size: .; J: TRBJ1-2; D: .; V: TRBV11-2; length: 14
DNA: TGTGCCAGCAGCTTAGCGGAGCGAGACAGCCCCTACGAGCAGTACTTC; CDR3: CASSLAERDSPYEQYF; size: .; J: TRBJ2-7; D: .; V: TRBV11-1; length: 16
DNA: TGTGCCAGCAGCCCCTCAGGGGGCCTTCAGGACACTGAAGCTTTCTTT; CDR3: CASSPSGGLQDTEAFF; size: .; J: TRBJ1-1; D: TRBD1; V: TRBV14; length: 16
DNA: TGTGCCAGCAGCCAAAGGACAGGGTTCTACGAGCAGTACTTC; CDR3: CASSQRTGFYEQYF; size: .; J: TRBJ2-7; D: TRBD1; V: TRBV7-2; length: 14
DNA: TGTGCCAGCAGCCCCCTGGCCCCAGGGAATGAGCAGTTCTTC; CDR3: CASSPLAPGNEQFF; size: .; J: TRBJ2-1; D: .; V: TRBV9; length: 14
DNA: TGTGCCAGCAGCCTACAGGGGGCTGTCGGTGAAAAACTGTTTTTT; CDR3: CASSLQGAVGEKLFF; size: .; J: TRBJ1-4; D: TRBD1; V: TRBV9; length: 15
DNA: TGTGCCAGCAGTTTAGGGGGCGCGAGGGATGGCTACACCTTC; CDR3: CASSLGGARDGYTF; size: few; J: TRBJ1-2; D: .; V: TRBV28; length: 14
DNA: TGTGCCAGCAGCGTAGAGGGACTAGCGGGGGGCACTAGCACAGATACGCAGTATTTT; CDR3: CASSVEGLAGGTSTDTQYF; size: .; J: TRBJ2-3; D: TRBD2; V: TRBV9; length: 19
DNA: TGTGCCAGCAGCTCGTTTCAGGGAAGCAATCAGCCCCAGCATTTT; CDR3: CASSSFQGSNQPQHF; size: .; J: TRBJ1-5; D: .; V: TRBV7-8; length: 15
DNA: TGTGCCAGCAGCTCGGAAGGACAGGGGTGGGAGACCCAGTACTTC; CDR3: CASSSEGQGWETQYF; size: .; J: TRBJ2-5; D: TRBD1; V: TRBV5-4; length: 15
DNA: TGCGCCAGCAGCCAGGGACAGACTCCCAACTATGGCTACACCTTC; CDR3: CASSQGQTPNYGYTF; size: .; J: TRBJ1-2; D: TRBD1; V: TRBV5-1; length: 15
DNA: TGTGCCAGCCGGGGGCAGGGGGCGTCCTACGAGCAGTACTTC; CDR3: CASRGQGASYEQYF; size: .; J: TRBJ2-7; D: TRBD1; V: TRBV5-5; length: 14
DNA: TGTGCCAGCAGTTTATTCGGGACACTCTCCTACGAGCAGTACTTC; CDR3: CASSLFGTLSYEQYF; size: .; J: TRBJ2-7; D: .; V: TRBV28; length: 15
DNA: TGTGCCAGCAGCCATGGGGCCAAAAACTACGAGCAGTACTTC; CDR3: CASSHGAKNYEQYF; size: once; J: TRBJ2-7; D: .; V: TRBV7-6; length: 14
DNA: TGCGCCAGCAGCGTTCAGGGGGCCCAAGAGACCCAGTACTTC; CDR3: CASSVQGAQETQYF; size: .; J: TRBJ2-5; D: TRBD1; V: TRBV5-1; length: 14
DNA: TGTGCCAGCAGTCGACGGACAGGGCTGAACACTGAAGCTTTCTTT; CDR3: CASSRRTGLNTEAFF; size: .; J: TRBJ1-1; D: TRBD1; V: TRBV6-5; length: 15
DNA: TGTGCCATCAGATCCGGTCAAACCTTGGACGAGCAGTACTTC; CDR3: CAIRSGQTLDEQYF; size: .; J: TRBJ2-7; D: .; V: TRBV10-3; length: 14